This T cell receptor (beta chain) was recovered during a study of CD8 T cells in Susac syndrome. Reverse transcription of about 0.5 to 1 ug RNA used random hexamers. By means of immunoSEQ multiplex PCR, TCR beta CDR3 spanning 54 Vbeta and 13 Jbeta underwent amplification. TCRdb recomputed calls from the immunoSEQ multiplex PCR reads with MiXCR, one row per CDR3 protein. Of under 200,000 distinct CDR3 sequences in the sample, roughly 96% are singletons; the top ten hold less than 0.2%. In blood CD8+ and CD4+ T cells, TCR beta underwent sequencing. Treatment-naive patients with stable or active relapsing-remitting disease served as multiple sclerosis controls. TEMRA cells were FACS-enriched, while CD8+ and CD4+ T cells were negatively isolated. Germline V CDR1 and CDR2: SGHVS, FQNEAQ. With V trimmed by 1 base and J by 3 bases, 9 bases remained unmatched. CDR3 size: 18 residues.

Sequencing was performed on CD8+ T cells from PBMCs. The source of this sequence is a human donor with multiple sclerosis. This chain links TRBV7-8 with TRBJ2-7, with 13 bases fitting TRBD2. The CDR3 spells CASSLGGLAGSPYYEQYF. As DNA, the CDR3 is TGTGCCAGCAGCTTAGGGGGACTAGCGGGATCCCCCTACTACGAGCAGTACTTC.